A single sample gave rise to the 30 T cell receptor beta chains below, sequenced in a study of T cell responses to AZD1222 COVID-19 vaccine. Produced via immunoSEQ multiplex PCR; TCRdb's table is partial and in-frame only. Found here are 91,000 or so clones, about 93% of them singletons; the top ten hold about 3.4%. Sequenced here: peripheral blood, sampled 28 days after the second AZD1222 dose. The origin of the receptors is an adult who received the AZD1222 COVID-19 vaccine.

V usage is TRBV6-1 and J usage is TRBJ1-1; D is unresolved. The CDR3 runs 14 residues. CDR1 MNHNS and CDR2 SASEGT come from the germline V gene. The V gene lost 0 bases and the J gene lost 1 base, with 6 bases spanning the gap. CDR3 nucleotide sequence: TGTGCCAGCAGTGAAGCGTCCGGGAACACTGAAGCTTTCTTT. As protein: CASSEASGNTEAFF.

The V call is TRBV12-3 or TRBV12-4, the J call TRBJ1-1; no firm D call. CDR3 length: 13 amino acids. Trimming took 5 bases from V and 10 from J, leaving 17 bases between them. The CDR3 spells CASSESMGSPAFF. CDR3 coding DNA: TGTGCCAGCAGTGAGAGTATGGGGTCTCCAGCTTTCTTT.

J is TRBJ1-2 and V is TRBV28; D ambiguous. Trimming took off 9 bases at V and 2 bases at J, with 10 bases between the two ends. In germline, CDR1 is MDHEN, CDR2 SYDVKM. The CDR3 is 12 amino acids. The DNA for the CDR3 is TGTGCCAGTTCCGAACAAAACTATGGCTACACCTTC. Encoded protein: CASSEQNYGYTF.

The chain employs TRBV5-1 and TRBJ1-1; 8 nucleotides align to TRBD1. CDR3 length: 13 amino acids. V lost 4 bases and J lost 4; bases outside the gene matches: 3. Germline CDR1 reads SGHRS; CDR2 reads YFSETQ. CDR3: CASSQQGATEAFF. CDR3 bases: TGCGCCAGCAGCCAGCAGGGGGCCACTGAAGCTTTCTTT. Full variable domain (remainder filled in from reference TRBV5-1 and TRBJ1-1): KAGVTQTPRYLIKTRGQQVTLSCSPISGHRSVSWYQQTPGQGLQFLFEYFSETQRNKGNFPGRFSGRQFSNSRSEMNVSTLELGDSALYLCASSQQGATEAFFGQGTRLTVV.

The chain links TRBV18 to TRBJ1-6, with D possibly matching TRBD1 (6 bases). Per the germline V gene, CDR1 is KGHSH and CDR2 is LQKENI. V dropped 3 bases and J dropped 0 bases, with 9 bases sitting between them. The CDR3 is 16 amino acids. This chain's CDR3 is CASSPTGSSYNSPLHF. The CDR3, as DNA: TGTGCCAGCTCACCTACAGGGAGCTCCTATAATTCACCCCTCCACTTT.

V usage is TRBV6-5 and J usage is TRBJ1-3, with D maybe TRBD1 (5 bases). This CDR3 has 14 amino acids. With 7 bases removed from V and 0 bases from J, the gap between germline ends came to 10 bases. Germline V gene lookup returns CDR1 MNHEY and CDR2 SVGAGI. CDR3 residues: CASTWDASGNTIYF. CDR3 DNA sequence: TGTGCCAGCACCTGGGACGCCTCTGGAAACACCATATATTTT.

J is TRBJ1-3 and V is TRBV6-1; 7 bases map to TRBD1. The junction had 6 bases not matched to a gene; V was cut back by 4 bases and J by 0 bases. This CDR3 is 16 amino acids long. CDR1 MNHNS and CDR2 SASEGT come from the germline V gene. The DNA of the CDR3 is TGTGCCAGCAGTGGGAGACAGGGACTCTCTGGAAACACCATATATTTT. Amino acid sequence: CASSGRQGLSGNTIYF.

This clone was seen more than once but under ten times. The chain employs TRBV5-4 and TRBJ1-4; D uncertain. The CDR3 has 13 residues. Germline V CDR1 and CDR2: SGHNT, YYREEE (reference sequence). The V and J ends lost 4 bases and 6 bases respectively, with 10 bases between them. The CDR3 spells CASSPQRDEKLFF. CDR3 bases: TGTGCCAGCAGCCCCCAGAGGGATGAAAAACTGTTTTTT.

This clone was seen a few times. This chain connects TRBV5-1 to TRBJ1-1; no definite D call. With 5 bases removed from V and 0 bases from J, the gap between germline ends came to 8 bases. CDR3 length: 13 residues. CDR1 and CDR2 from the germline V gene are SGHRS and YFSETQ. CDR3 loop: CASSSELNTEAFF. The DNA for the CDR3 is TGCGCCAGCAGTTCAGAACTGAACACTGAAGCTTTCTTT.

V usage is TRBV28 and J usage is TRBJ1-1; TRBD1 aligns across 10 bases. This CDR3 contains 15 residues. Germline CDR1 is MDHEN and CDR2 is SYDVKM. V shed 8 bases and J 1 base; nucleotides not matched to a gene: 7. The CDR3 is CASGLTGGRNTEAFF. The CDR3 DNA sequence: TGTGCCAGCGGACTGACAGGGGGCCGGAACACTGAAGCTTTCTTT.

J is TRBJ2-7 and V is TRBV11-2; 10 bases map to TRBD1. The CDR3 is made up of 14 amino acids. The germline V gene has CDR1 SGHAT and CDR2 FQNNGV. Trimming cost V 5 bases and J 6 bases; bases outside gene matches: 7. CDR3 coding DNA: TGTGCCAGCAGCACCCCCCGGGACAGGGGCGAGCAGTACTTC. Its protein product is CASSTPRDRGEQYF.

The chain employs TRBV6-5 and TRBJ1-2, with D tentatively TRBD1 (6 bases). Germline V gives CDR1 MNHEY, CDR2 SVGAGI. This CDR3 has 13 residues. V was cut by 4 bases and J by 8 bases, with 14 bases left in between. Written as DNA, the CDR3 is TGTGCCAGCAGTTTCACCGGGACAAACGGCTACACCTTC. Protein product: CASSFTGTNGYTF.

The chain links TRBV6-1 to TRBJ1-5, with D possibly matching TRBD1 (6 bases). The CDR3 totals 18 residues. Germline V CDR1 and CDR2: MNHNS, SASEGT. V shed 3 bases and J shed 2 bases, with 20 bases lying between them. The CDR3 reads CASSDYPEGGAGNQPQHF. The CDR3, as DNA: TGTGCCAGCAGTGACTACCCCGAGGGGGGGGCTGGCAATCAGCCCCAGCATTTT.

The J gene is TRBJ1-3, the V gene TRBV5-6; 8 positions match TRBD1. J lost 5 bases, V lost 1 base, and 5 bases had no gene match. The CDR3 is 15 amino acids. The V gene's germline CDR1 is SGHDT and CDR2 YYEEEE. The CDR3 here is CASSLNGQGRNTIYF. The CDR3 nucleotides read TGTGCCAGCAGCTTGAACGGACAGGGCAGAAACACCATATATTTT.

CDR3 nucleotide sequence: TGTGCCAGCAGCCCCCGACCAGGATACGAGCAGTACTTC. Amino acids: CASSPRPGYEQYF. The chain couples TRBV7-8 to TRBJ2-7; D gene ambiguous. This CDR3 contains 13 residues. CDR1 is SGHVS, CDR2 FQNEAQ, per germline. V lost 5 bases and J 4 bases, leaving 12 bases between the germline ends.

This rearrangement joins TRBV27 to TRBJ2-3; possibly TRBD2 for D (6 bases). This CDR3 is built from 13 residues. Germline assignment: CDR1 MNHEY and CDR2 SMNVEV (reference sequence). V was pared by 3 bases and J by 7 bases, with 11 bases between. The CDR3 sequence is CASSFGLSYTQYF. CDR3 DNA: TGTGCCAGCAGTTTCGGACTATCATATACGCAGTATTTT.

The chain recombines TRBV28 with TRBJ1-1; D might be TRBD1 (5 bases). V dropped 7 bases and J dropped 5 bases, with 17 bases sitting between them. This CDR3 spans 14 amino acids. Per germline, CDR1 MDHEN and CDR2 SYDVKM. CDR3 sequence: CASISPGGRTEAFF. The CDR3 DNA reads as TGTGCCAGCATCTCCCCGGGGGGACGGACTGAAGCTTTCTTT.

This clone appeared a single time. This chain uses TRBV5-4 with TRBJ1-2; D remains ambiguous. Germline values: CDR1 SGHNT, CDR2 YYREEE (reference sequence). V gave up 0 bases and J gave up 0 bases, with 9 bases separating them. The CDR3 covers 15 residues. The CDR3 here is CASSLGGRANYGYTF. DNA for the CDR3: TGTGCCAGCAGCTTGGGTGGCCGTGCTAACTATGGCTACACCTTC.

The chain uses TRBV5-1 and TRBJ1-1; D is perhaps TRBD1 (5 bases). The length of the CDR3 is 14 residues. V was pared by 2 bases and J by 5 bases, with 13 bases between. The germline gives CDR1 SGHRS, CDR2 YFSETQ. The CDR3 DNA reads as TGCGCCAGCAGCTTCGATCAACGGGGGACTGAAGCTTTCTTT. This gives the protein CASSFDQRGTEAFF.

The genes are TRBV10-3 and TRBJ1-4; 7 bases line up with TRBD1. CDR3 length: 11 amino acids. V lost 8 bases and J lost 7; bases outside the gene matches: 1. CDR1 and CDR2 (germline): ENHRY, SYGVKD. The CDR3, as DNA: TGTGCCATCGGGACAGCTGAAAAACTGTTTTTT. As protein: CAIGTAEKLFF.

A single count supports this clone. The rearrangement uses TRBV7-8 and TRBJ1-1, with D possibly TRBD1 on 5 matching bases. Germline loops: CDR1 SGHVS, CDR2 FQNEAQ. The CDR3 is 15 residues long. V was trimmed by 5 bases and J by 0 bases, leaving 13 bases between them. CDR3 sequence (DNA): TGTGCCAGCAGCGTTGCAGGGTTCGTGAACACTGAAGCTTTCTTT. Translation: CASSVAGFVNTEAFF.

This clone was seen a handful of times. V usage is TRBV5-1 and J usage is TRBJ1-1; D not resolved. V was shortened by 0 bases and J by 5 bases, with 8 bases between the two germline ends. CDR1 and CDR2 (germline): SGHRS, YFSETQ. This CDR3 region has 13 residues. CDR3 sequence (DNA): TGCGCCAGCAGCTTGGATCCAGGAACTGAAGCTTTCTTT. This codes for CASSLDPGTEAFF.

The genes are TRBV21-1 and TRBJ1-3; the table's D call of TRBD1 was not tested on the DNA. TRBV21-1 is described as a pseudogene. CDR3 size: 18 residues. The CDR3 protein is CASSRHQNRGMSGNTIYF. CDR3 sequence (DNA): TGTGCCAGCAGCCGGCATCAAAACAGGGGTATGTCTGGAAACACCATATATTTT.

The gene calls are TRBV6-5 and TRBJ1-2; tentative D call: TRBD1 (5 bases). The ends were cut back, 6 bases at V and 2 bases at J, with 13 bases in the middle. CDR1 is MNHEY, CDR2 SVGAGI, per germline. CDR3 size: 14 residues. CDR3 coding DNA: TGTGCCAGCAGCAGAGACGGGGGGAACTATGGCTACACCTTC. It codes for CASSRDGGNYGYTF.

The chain employs TRBV7-9 and TRBJ1-3; 7 bases fit TRBD1. Unmatched junction bases numbered 8, after V lost 6 bases and J lost 0 bases. The CDR3 spans 16 residues. Germline CDR1 is SEHNR and CDR2 is FQNEAQ (reference sequence). The CDR3 coding sequence is TGTGCCAGCAGACCCGGACAGGTGACCTCTGGAAACACCATATATTTT. The encoded protein is CASRPGQVTSGNTIYF.

The chain carries TRBV29-1 and TRBJ1-5; tentatively, D is TRBD1 (6 bases). V gave up 6 bases and J gave up 2 bases, with 14 bases separating them. The CDR3 is made up of 14 amino acids. Germline V gives CDR1 SQVTM, CDR2 ANQGSEA. As DNA, the CDR3 is TGCAGCGTAGAATGGACAGCCGGCAATCAGCCCCAGCATTTT. Translating it yields CSVEWTAGNQPQHF.

The chain recombines TRBV30 with TRBJ1-4; D is possibly TRBD1 (5 bases). Germline assignment: CDR1 GTSNPN and CDR2 SVGIG (reference sequence). This CDR3 has 13 residues. Trimming pared 1 base from V and 8 bases from J, leaving 11 bases between. The CDR3 loop is CAWSGGVLEKLFF. DNA of the CDR3: TGTGCCTGGAGTGGGGGGGTACTCGAAAAACTGTTTTTT. Supplemented by reference TRBV30 and TRBJ1-4, the full variable domain reads SQTIHQWPATLVQPVGSPLSLECTVEGTSNPNLYWYRQAAGRGLQLLFYSVGIGQISSEVPQNLSASRPQDRQFILSSKKLLLSDSGFYLCAWSGGVLEKLFFGSGTQLSVL.

The chain employs TRBV11-1 and TRBJ1-2; a weak D match, TRBD1 (5 bases). This CDR3 region has 15 residues. Trimming pared 1 base from V and 3 bases from J, leaving 12 bases between. The germline V gene encodes CDR1 SGHAT and CDR2 FQDESV (reference sequence). The CDR3 loop is CASSLDAGRDYGYTF. CDR3 DNA: TGTGCCAGCAGCTTAGACGCGGGGCGCGACTATGGCTACACCTTC.

This clone has only a few counts. The J gene is TRBJ2-3, the V gene TRBV29-1; D not resolved. Germline values: CDR1 SQVTM, CDR2 ANQGSEA. The V gene lost 7 bases and the J gene lost 5 bases, with 16 bases spanning the gap. The CDR3 runs to 13 residues. CDR3 residues: CSAPLLLGDTQYF. The CDR3 DNA reads as TGCAGCGCCCCTCTCCTCCTGGGAGATACGCAGTATTTT.

The chain combines TRBV10-3 with TRBJ2-1; D perhaps matches TRBD2 (5 bases). CDR1 is ENHRY and CDR2 is SYGVKD in the germline V gene. There are 11 residues in the CDR3. The ends were cut back, 2 bases at V and 10 bases at J, with 6 bases in the middle. The CDR3 is CAISEPGEQFF. The DNA of the CDR3 is TGTGCCATCAGTGAGCCGGGGGAGCAGTTCTTC.